This T cell receptor beta chain was recovered during a study of T cell clonotyping in hematopoietic cell transplantation (dated by TCRdb to about 2021). About the full investigation: A total of 135 blood samples were collected in the study from some 37 consecutive transplant recipients and their related donors. Recruitment of patients ran from late 2015 to early 2017, and follow-up continued until September 2020 or until death. Overall results and qualifications from the work: After transplant, TCR diversity in recipients dropped, and pathologically expanded clonotypes climbed progressively between day 30 and day 180. Overlap with donor repertoires was found for only a small fraction of recipient repertoires, with over 97% found to appear de novo at the given depth. Broader posttransplant TCR repertoire diversity was predicted by donor and pretransplant recipient Inverse Simpson Index values. The sample size was limited, and because cells were not sorted, the contributions of CD4 and CD8 repertoires could not be separated.

From a lookup of the germline V gene, CDR1 and CDR2 are SNHLY and FYNNEI. From its cysteine to its phenylalanine, the CDR3 spans 15 amino acids. Just the 45-base CDR3 DNA is kept, in frame starting at base 1. The V end gives up 4 bases and the J end 5 bases, leaving 7 bases in the junction not matched to a gene. This clone was recorded a few times. Its antigen is currently not known. Base quality data are lacking; no much larger clone is found one base away. Blood samples for TCR beta sequencing were given by related transplant donors. Using Nuclei Lysis Solution, genomic DNA was extracted from unfractionated peripheral blood mononuclear cells that were either fresh or cryopreserved. With the immunoSEQ assay, which is a bias-controlled multiplex PCR relying on V- and J-specific primers, TCR beta CDR3 regions were amplified from genomic DNA. In a second PCR step, a proprietary barcode and Illumina adapter sequences were attached to the CDR3 amplicons. An Illumina MiSeq instrument was used to sequence the CDR3 libraries. The study's own analysis went as follows. Export and quality control were performed with immunoSEQ Analyzer 3.0, and downstream analyses were performed with R Bioconductor and Immunarch. Repertoire metrics were calculated using only productive rearrangements within the normalized downsampled data set. Clonotypes larger than 5 templates in the normalized cohort were defined as pathologically expanded. The Inverse Simpson Index served as the measure of repertoire diversity. To capture all clonotypes, the CMV-specificity analyses were run on the non-normalized data set. Sourced from immuneACCESS, this table was stored by TCRdb with only in-frame sequences that have V and J called. A share of the clones is absent; for the studies checked, an unresolved V gene accounts for under half, and the remainder has no known explanation. That table is the source of V, J and clone size, and D and trimming were worked out from the DNA. The table for this sample lists fewer than 45,000 clones; about 90% of them were counted only once. 1.5% to 2% of the sample rests with the top ten.

The sequence was obtained from a woman aged 40 to 49 in good health. Some clones in this sample may be carry-over from other donors' samples. The V and J genes are TRBV2 and TRBJ2-7; 11 bases in the junction line up with TRBD2. The sequenced material came from peripheral blood mononuclear cells. The CDR3 in this case is CASSVVLAGVDEQYF. The DNA sequence reads TGTGCCAGCAGTGTCGTACTAGCGGGAGTGGACGAGCAGTACTTC.